This T cell receptor beta chain was obtained from a study of T cells in Graves' hyperthyroidism and ophthalmopathy. The sample holds many counts of this clonotype. The antigen is not known. The CDR3 has 15 residues. The germline CDR1 and CDR2 sequences are SGHTA and FQGNSA. V shed 7 bases and J shed 6 bases, with 18 bases lying between them. Broader study findings: Most expanded thyroid clonotypes above 0.001 recurred in blood.

RNA transcripts gave rise to amplified TCR beta CDR3 regions. The HTBI set primed first-round TCR CDR3 RT-PCR. MiXCR was run by TCRdb on the multiplex PCR reads, yielding one entry per CDR3 protein. This sample has approximately 690,000 distinct CDR3 sequences, with 13% to 15% found just once. Not enrolled were patients with uncontrolled infection, other autoimmune disease, pregnancy or lactation. In making diagnoses, clinical symptoms, serum thyroxine and TRAb, thyroid ultrasound and orbital computed tomography were all used. The source of the PBMCs was 8 to 10 ml of fresh peripheral blood. Sequenced: blood. The chain carries TRBV7-2 and TRBJ2-2; TRBD2 might be the D (7 bases). The TCR originated in a woman in her forties or fifties with Graves' ophthalmopathy. The chain's CDR3 is CASNKGGGWSGELFF. CDR3 nucleotides: TGTGCCAGCAACAAGGGGGGGGGTTGGTCCGGGGAGCTGTTTTTT.